Below are 15 T cell receptor beta chains sequenced from a single sample in a study of human T cells and chemical hapten exposure. Regarding time point: patch test 3, about 24 weeks after DPC sensitization. Stated treatment: therapeutic diphenylcyclopropenone sensitization with weekly scalp DPC. One entry per CDR3 protein, called by TCRdb with MiXCR from the RACE reads. The table includes about 90,000 distinct CDR3 sequences, about 11% detected once. The specimen was whole blood, collected in connection with sensitization to the hapten diphenylcyclopropenone (DPC). The receptors here all came from a woman in her twenties or thirties with alopecia areata. Some clones in this sample may be carry-over from other donors' samples.

In its sample, this clonotype was seen many times. The V call is TRBV6-2 or TRBV6-3, the J call TRBJ2-1, with D tentatively TRBD2 (5 bases). Germline CDR1 MNHEY, CDR2 SVGEGT. CDR3 length: 11 amino acids. V shed 10 bases and J shed 12 bases, with 16 bases lying between them. This chain's CDR3 is CATGLERGQFF. DNA of the CDR3: TGTGCCACCGGACTCGAACGGGGGCAGTTCTTC.

The chain has TRBV28 and TRBJ2-7; 7 bases agree with TRBD1. Germline V gene data show CDR1 as MDHEN and CDR2 as SYDVKM. V trimming: 6 bases; J trimming: 2 bases; junction bases outside the gene matches: 7. This CDR3 spans 14 amino acids. This chain's CDR3 is CASRIFQGAYEQYF. CDR3 sequence (DNA): TGTGCCAGCAGAATTTTCCAGGGGGCCTACGAGCAGTACTTC. Together with reference TRBV28 and TRBJ2-7, the CDR3 gives the full variable domain: DVKVTQSSRYLVKRTGEKVFLECVQDMDHENMFWYRQDPGLGLRLIYFSYDVKMKEKGDIPEGYSVSREKKERFSLILESASTNQTSMYLCASRIFQGAYEQYFGPGTRLTVT.

The chain's CDR3 is CSAKWDYEQYF. The CDR3 DNA reads as TGCAGTGCTAAGTGGGACTACGAGCAGTACTTC. The chain joins TRBV20-1 to TRBJ2-7, with unresolved D. V lost 4 bases and J lost 3, with 7 bases in between. The CDR3 loop spans 11 amino acids. Germline-derived CDR1 and CDR2 are DFQATT and SNEGSKA (reference sequence).

The table lists this clonotype with many counts. The rearrangement uses TRBV18 and TRBJ2-1; 8 bases are a match to TRBD1. Germline V CDR1 and CDR2: KGHSH, LQKENI. The J segment lost 5 bases and the V segment lost 4 bases, leaving 4 bases of the junction unmatched. The CDR3 spans 14 residues. The CDR3 spells CASSRDRQHNEQFF. In nucleotides, the CDR3 is TGTGCCAGCTCACGGGACAGGCAGCACAATGAGCAGTTCTTC.

This rearrangement joins TRBV7-2 to TRBJ1-6, with 8 bases fitting TRBD1. V lost 5 bases and J lost 9; bases outside the gene matches: 3. Germline assignment: CDR1 SGHTA and CDR2 FQGNSA. This CDR3 region has 13 residues. The CDR3 is CASSATGVSPLHF. CDR3 DNA sequence: TGTGCCAGCAGCGCGACAGGGGTTTCACCCCTCCACTTT.

The chain recombines TRBV28 with TRBJ1-5; no clear D. Germline V gene data show CDR1 as MDHEN and CDR2 as SYDVKM. Trimming left V 8 bases short and J 0 bases short, with 14 bases between. This CDR3 is built from 15 residues. The CDR3 coding sequence is TGTGCCAGCGGACTCGCGGTCTATAGCAATCAGCCCCAGCATTTT. It yields the protein CASGLAVYSNQPQHF.

This clonotype turned up a few times. The gene calls are TRBV30 and TRBJ1-2; no firm D call. The germline V gene has CDR1 GTSNPN and CDR2 SVGIG (reference sequence). The ends were cut back, 2 bases at V and 4 bases at J, with 5 bases in the middle. The CDR3 sequence is 11 residues long. The CDR3 sequence is CAWSYSYGYTF. The CDR3 DNA sequence: TGTGCCTGGAGTTACAGCTATGGCTACACCTTC.

This clonotype was seen repeatedly, ten times or more. V usage is TRBV10-3 and J usage is TRBJ2-2; 8 bases line up with TRBD1. With V trimmed by 6 bases and J by 0 bases, 6 bases remained unmatched. The CDR3 covers 16 residues. Looked up from germline, CDR1 is ENHRY and CDR2 is SYGVKD. CDR3 DNA sequence: TGTGCCATCAGGGGGGGACAGGAGACGAACACCGGGGAGCTGTTTTTT. Translated, it gives CAIRGGQETNTGELFF.

This clonotype has a count of ten or more. This chain connects TRBV30 to TRBJ2-1; 12 bases line up with TRBD2. The length of the CDR3 is 14 residues. Germline trimming cut 3 bases from V and 10 bases from J; bases unmatched to any gene: 7. In germline, CDR1 is GTSNPN, CDR2 SVGIG (reference sequence). CDR3 sequence: CAWRASGGAREQFF. CDR3 nucleotide sequence: TGTGCCTGGAGAGCTAGCGGGGGGGCTCGCGAGCAGTTCTTC.

This clonotype has just a few counts. The chain joins TRBV4-3 to TRBJ2-5, with 8 bases aligning to TRBD2. Germline CDR1 LGHNA, CDR2 YSLEER. V lost 1 base, J lost 5 bases, and 3 bases stayed unmatched. The CDR3 runs to 14 residues. CDR3 amino acids: CASSQGLAFETQYF. CDR3 bases: TGCGCCAGCAGCCAAGGACTAGCGTTCGAGACCCAGTACTTC.

The genes are TRBV18 and TRBJ2-2; D is undetermined. Germline CDR1 is KGHSH and CDR2 is LQKENI. With 1 base removed from V and 3 bases from J, the gap between germline ends came to 3 bases. This CDR3 is built from 13 residues. CDR3 amino acids: CASSPRDTGELFF. CDR3 in DNA: TGTGCCAGCTCACCACGGGACACCGGGGAGCTGTTTTTT.

This clonotype has just a few counts. CDR3 protein: CASRKNIVSYNSPLHF. CDR3 nucleotide sequence: TGTGCCAGCAGGAAAAACATCGTCTCCTATAATTCACCCCTCCACTTT. The rearrangement uses TRBV6-5 and TRBJ1-6; D call uncertain. Trimming removed 6 bases at V and 0 bases at J, with 12 bases between. This CDR3 region has 16 residues. Looked up from germline, CDR1 is MNHEY and CDR2 is SVGAGI.

This rearrangement joins TRBV28 to TRBJ2-1, with 13 bases that match TRBD2. Per germline, CDR1 MDHEN and CDR2 SYDVKM. The CDR3 consists of 14 residues. J gave up 9 bases and V 6 bases, and 5 bases lay outside the gene matches. CDR3 DNA: TGTGCCAGCAGCCTTGGACTAGCGGGGGTTGAGCAGTTCTTC. Translation gives CASSLGLAGVEQFF.

The CDR3: CATSSPRGTSSHEQFF. The CDR3 DNA is TGTGCCACCAGCAGTCCAAGGGGGACTAGCAGCCATGAGCAGTTCTTC. V and J are TRBV15 and TRBJ2-1, with TRBD2 matching over 9 bases. The CDR3 extends over 16 amino acids. Germline CDR1 LNHNV, CDR2 YYDKDF (reference sequence). V lost 3 bases, J lost 8 bases, and 11 bases stayed unmatched. Together with reference TRBV15 and TRBJ2-1, the CDR3 gives the full variable domain: DAMVIQNPRYQVTQFGKPVTLSCSQTLNHNVMYWYQQKSSQAPKLLFHYYDKDFNNEADTPDNFQSRRPNTSFCFLDIRSPGLGDTAMYLCATSSPRGTSSHEQFFGPGTRLTVL.

This clonotype was observed a few times. The chain carries TRBV28 and TRBJ1-1; 8 nucleotides agree with TRBD1. The ends lost 6 bases at V and 5 bases at J; junction bases unmatched: 5. Germline V gives CDR1 MDHEN, CDR2 SYDVKM. The CDR3 totals 13 residues. CDR3 region: CASSLDRGTEAFF. In DNA, the CDR3 is TGTGCCAGCAGCCTAGACAGGGGTACTGAAGCTTTCTTT. The full variable domain, rest sourced from reference TRBV28 and TRBJ1-1, is DVKVTQSSRYLVKRTGEKVFLECVQDMDHENMFWYRQDPGLGLRLIYFSYDVKMKEKGDIPEGYSVSREKKERFSLILESASTNQTSMYLCASSLDRGTEAFFGQGTRLTVV.